The rows below give T cell receptor beta chains drawn from one sample of a study of a mutant IDH1 vaccine in newly diagnosed glioma. No antigen is known for these receptors. Here immunoSEQ multiplex PCR was the method, and the copy in TCRdb shows in-frame clones only, minus some. The sample contains fewer than 45,000 clones, 84% of which appear only once. The sequencing used PBMCs, collected from a glioma patient whose treatment included an IDH1 peptide vaccine. These TCRs come from a middle-aged man with glioma. The CDR3 runs from the conserved cysteine through the conserved F or W. The D gene is left open where the match is weak. Clone size is not always given. Where it is, it says once, few, many or a class for expanded clones.

v_call: TRBV5-1; d_call: TRBD2; clone_size: NA; j_call: TRBJ2-2; cdr3_nt: TGCGCCAGCAGAGTGTCAGGGACGGGACTAGCGGCAAACACCGGGGAGCTGTTTTTT; cdr3_aa: CASRVSGTGLAANTGELFF
v_call: TRBV5-1; d_call: NA; clone_size: NA; j_call: TRBJ2-7; cdr3_nt: TGCGCCAGCAGCCCGACAGTGTACGAGCAGTACTTC; cdr3_aa: CASSPTVYEQYF
v_call: TRBV4-2; d_call: NA; clone_size: NA; j_call: TRBJ2-7; cdr3_nt: TGTGCCAGCAGCCAAGGATCAGGGATGGGCTCCTACGAGCAGTACTTC; cdr3_aa: CASSQGSGMGSYEQYF
v_call: TRBV4-3; d_call: NA; clone_size: NA; j_call: TRBJ1-2; cdr3_nt: TGCGCCAGCAGCCAAGACAAGGGATATGGCTACACCTTC; cdr3_aa: CASSQDKGYGYTF
v_call: TRBV21-1; d_call: NA; clone_size: NA; j_call: TRBJ2-7; cdr3_nt: TGTGCCAGCAGCAAACTCCGGGACCCTTCCTACGAGCAGTACTTC; cdr3_aa: CASSKLRDPSYEQYF
v_call: TRBV5-1; d_call: TRBD2; clone_size: NA; j_call: TRBJ2-1; cdr3_nt: TGCGCCAGCAGAGAAGCGGGAATAGGTAATGAGCAGTTCTTC; cdr3_aa: CASREAGIGNEQFF
v_call: TRBV4-3; d_call: NA; clone_size: NA; j_call: TRBJ2-7; cdr3_nt: TGCGCCAGCAGCCGCCAAGTAGGGAACAGATTCTACGAGCAGTACTTC; cdr3_aa: CASSRQVGNRFYEQYF
v_call: TRBV5-4; d_call: NA; clone_size: NA; j_call: TRBJ2-7; cdr3_nt: TGTGCCAGCAGCTACGGACGGAACTACGAGCAGTACTTC; cdr3_aa: CASSYGRNYEQYF
v_call: TRBV10-3; d_call: TRBD2; clone_size: NA; j_call: TRBJ2-1; cdr3_nt: TGTGCCATCGGGTGGACTAGCAGAATTATCCCTATTCATGAGCAGTTCTTC; cdr3_aa: CAIGWTSRIIPIHEQFF
v_call: TRBV7-2; d_call: NA; clone_size: NA; j_call: TRBJ2-5; cdr3_nt: TGTGCCAGCAGCCCGGAGGGTGTCGGGACCCAGTACTTC; cdr3_aa: CASSPEGVGTQYF
v_call: TRBV18; d_call: NA; clone_size: NA; j_call: TRBJ2-3; cdr3_nt: TGTGCCAGCCTACGGACAGCCACAGATACGCAGTATTTT; cdr3_aa: CASLRTATDTQYF
v_call: TRBV7-9; d_call: NA; clone_size: once; j_call: TRBJ2-7; cdr3_nt: TGTGCCAGCAGCTTAGACGGGAGCTACGAGCAGTACTTC; cdr3_aa: CASSLDGSYEQYF
v_call: TRBV15; d_call: NA; clone_size: few; j_call: TRBJ2-5; cdr3_nt: TGTGCCACCGGCAGAGGGTACCAGGAAGAGACCCAGTACTTC; cdr3_aa: CATGRGYQEETQYF
v_call: TRBV7-2; d_call: NA; clone_size: NA; j_call: TRBJ2-2; cdr3_nt: TGTGCCAGCAGCCCTACTGAAATCCCAACCGGGGAGCTGTTTTTT; cdr3_aa: CASSPTEIPTGELFF
v_call: TRBV5-1; d_call: NA; clone_size: few; j_call: TRBJ1-1; cdr3_nt: TGCGCCAGCAGCTTGGCCCCGGGACGGCGAGCTTTCTTT; cdr3_aa: CASSLAPGRRAFF
v_call: TRBV5-6; d_call: NA; clone_size: NA; j_call: TRBJ2-2; cdr3_nt: TGTGCCAGCAGCTTGCTCTCTGTGGTCACCGGGGAGCTGTTTTTT; cdr3_aa: CASSLLSVVTGELFF
v_call: TRBV6-5; d_call: NA; clone_size: NA; j_call: TRBJ2-7; cdr3_nt: TGTGCCAGCAGTTACGGGTTTACCTACGAGCAGTACTTC; cdr3_aa: CASSYGFTYEQYF
v_call: TRBV6-1; d_call: NA; clone_size: NA; j_call: TRBJ2-7; cdr3_nt: TGTGCCAGCATAACTTATGACCTGGGGGGCGAGCAGTACTTC; cdr3_aa: CASITYDLGGEQYF
v_call: TRBV5-1; d_call: TRBD1; clone_size: NA; j_call: TRBJ1-2; cdr3_nt: TGCGCCAGCAGCTTAAGACAGGGAAGCTATGGCTACACCTTC; cdr3_aa: CASSLRQGSYGYTF
v_call: TRBV29-1; d_call: NA; clone_size: NA; j_call: TRBJ1-2; cdr3_nt: TGCAGCGTTGAAGAGGGAACAGGGAATGGCTACACCTTC; cdr3_aa: CSVEEGTGNGYTF
v_call: TRBV13; d_call: NA; clone_size: few; j_call: TRBJ1-1; cdr3_nt: TGTGCCAGCAGCTTAGTGTCTTGGAGGGGGACAACTGAAGCTTTCTTT; cdr3_aa: CASSLVSWRGTTEAFF
v_call: TRBV28; d_call: TRBD2; clone_size: NA; j_call: TRBJ2-7; cdr3_nt: TGTGCCAGCAGTTTGGAGCGGGAGGACTACGAGCAGTACTTC; cdr3_aa: CASSLEREDYEQYF
v_call: TRBV18; d_call: NA; clone_size: NA; j_call: TRBJ1-5; cdr3_nt: TGTGCCAGCTCACGGGAGGACGGCCCCCAGCATTTT; cdr3_aa: CASSREDGPQHF
v_call: TRBV29-1; d_call: TRBD2; clone_size: NA; j_call: TRBJ2-1; cdr3_nt: TGCAGCTCTAGCGGTAGCAATGAGCAGTTCTTC; cdr3_aa: CSSSGSNEQFF
v_call: TRBV5-1; d_call: NA; clone_size: NA; j_call: TRBJ2-6; cdr3_nt: TGCGCCAGCAGCCCCATGGGGACACCCTCTGGGGCCAACGTCCTGACTTTC; cdr3_aa: CASSPMGTPSGANVLTF
v_call: TRBV7-8; d_call: NA; clone_size: NA; j_call: TRBJ1-1; cdr3_nt: TGTGCCAGCAGCTTAAGGTTGGGGAGGGGCACTGAAGCTTTCTTT; cdr3_aa: CASSLRLGRGTEAFF
v_call: TRBV9; d_call: NA; clone_size: NA; j_call: TRBJ2-3; cdr3_nt: TGTGCCAGCAGCGCCAACGGGAGACCGGATACGCAGTATTTT; cdr3_aa: CASSANGRPDTQYF
v_call: TRBV29-1; d_call: NA; clone_size: NA; j_call: TRBJ1-4; cdr3_nt: TGCAGCGTTGAGGGAGAGACACAGGGATTGGGTGAAAAACTGTTTTTT; cdr3_aa: CSVEGETQGLGEKLFF
v_call: TRBV5-1; d_call: TRBD2; clone_size: few; j_call: TRBJ2-1; cdr3_nt: TGCGCCAGCAGCCAAACCTTAGCGGGAGGGATCAGTGAGCAGTTCTTC; cdr3_aa: CASSQTLAGGISEQFF
v_call: TRBV14; d_call: TRBD1; clone_size: NA; j_call: TRBJ1-2; cdr3_nt: TGTGCCAGCAGCCCCGGGACAGGGTTCGGCTACACCTTC; cdr3_aa: CASSPGTGFGYTF
v_call: TRBV7-9; d_call: TRBD1; clone_size: NA; j_call: TRBJ2-7; cdr3_nt: TGTGCCAGCAGCTCTGGGACAGGGGCCGAGCAGTACTTC; cdr3_aa: CASSSGTGAEQYF
v_call: TRBV9; d_call: TRBD1; clone_size: NA; j_call: TRBJ2-7; cdr3_nt: TGTGCCAGCAGCGTAACAGGGTCAGGGGGCGAGCAGTACTTC; cdr3_aa: CASSVTGSGGEQYF
v_call: TRBV29-1; d_call: NA; clone_size: NA; j_call: TRBJ2-2; cdr3_nt: TGCAGCGCTGGACAGCTGAACACCGGGGAGCTGTTTTTT; cdr3_aa: CSAGQLNTGELFF
v_call: TRBV11-2; d_call: NA; clone_size: once; j_call: TRBJ1-2; cdr3_nt: TGTGCCAGCAGCTTAGGTGATCGACGGCCCTATGGCTACACCTTC; cdr3_aa: CASSLGDRRPYGYTF
v_call: TRBV5-1; d_call: NA; clone_size: NA; j_call: TRBJ1-1; cdr3_nt: TGCGCCAGCAGCTTGGGACAGAGCCTTGAAGCTTTCTTT; cdr3_aa: CASSLGQSLEAFF
v_call: TRBV4-3; d_call: TRBD1; clone_size: NA; j_call: TRBJ2-2; cdr3_nt: TGCGCCAGCAGCCAAGTCAGGGGACAGGGGAAGGCCGGGGAGCTGTTTTTT; cdr3_aa: CASSQVRGQGKAGELFF
v_call: TRBV19; d_call: TRBD1; clone_size: NA; j_call: TRBJ1-2; cdr3_nt: TGTGCCAGTAGTCCGACCCGGGACAGGGGCTATGGCTACACCTTC; cdr3_aa: CASSPTRDRGYGYTF
v_call: TRBV5-6; d_call: NA; clone_size: NA; j_call: TRBJ2-7; cdr3_nt: TGTGCCAGCAGCTTGGGTACTCCCGAGCAGTACTTC; cdr3_aa: CASSLGTPEQYF
v_call: TRBV11-1; d_call: NA; clone_size: once; j_call: TRBJ2-7; cdr3_nt: TGTGCCAGCAGCTCATCACTAGGCGCCTACGAGCAGTACTTC; cdr3_aa: CASSSSLGAYEQYF
v_call: TRBV5-6; d_call: TRBD1; clone_size: once; j_call: TRBJ1-5; cdr3_nt: TGTGCCAGCACTAAACAGGGGTTAGCTCAGCCCCAGCATTTT; cdr3_aa: CASTKQGLAQPQHF